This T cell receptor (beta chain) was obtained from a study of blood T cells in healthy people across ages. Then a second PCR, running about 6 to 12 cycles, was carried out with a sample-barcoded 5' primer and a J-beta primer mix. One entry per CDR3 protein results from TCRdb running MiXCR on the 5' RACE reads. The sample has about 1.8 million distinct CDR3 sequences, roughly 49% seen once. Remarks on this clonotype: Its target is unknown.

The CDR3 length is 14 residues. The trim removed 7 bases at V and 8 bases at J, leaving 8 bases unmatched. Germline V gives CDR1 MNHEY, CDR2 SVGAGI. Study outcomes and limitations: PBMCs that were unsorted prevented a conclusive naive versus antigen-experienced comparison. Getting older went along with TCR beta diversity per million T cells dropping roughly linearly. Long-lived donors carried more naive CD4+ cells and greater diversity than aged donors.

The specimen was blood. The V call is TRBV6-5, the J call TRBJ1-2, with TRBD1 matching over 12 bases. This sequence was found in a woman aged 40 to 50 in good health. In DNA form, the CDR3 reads TGTGCCAGCACTTCCACCGGGACAGGGGGCGGCTACACCTTC. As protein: CASTSTGTGGGYTF.